The rows below give T cell receptor beta chains drawn from one sample of a study of blood T cell repertoires in COVID-19. Profiling relied on immunoSEQ multiplex PCR, and the TCRdb table lists in-frame clones only, not all of them. The sample shows fewer than 250,000 clones, approximately 86% of them seen only once. The sample consisted of PBMCs or T cells enriched from blood (not recorded which). The receptors derive from a woman between 35 and 50 years old with acute COVID-19. Both conserved end residues are part of each CDR3. D genes are given only for firm matches. A row's size may be missing; if present it is once, few, many or a size class.

j_call,v_call,clone_size,d_call,cdr3_aa,cdr3_nt
TRBJ2-7,TRBV24-1,-,TRBD2,CATSDSGTSGREQYF,TGTGCCACCAGTGATTCCGGGACTAGCGGGCGTGAGCAGTACTTC
TRBJ2-7,TRBV14,-,TRBD1,CASSFGQGATYEQYF,TGTGCCAGCAGCTTCGGACAGGGGGCCACCTACGAGCAGTACTTC
TRBJ1-2,TRBV27,-,TRBD1,CASSPSGDRPNYVGYTF,TGTGCCAGCAGTCCATCAGGGGACAGGCCAAATTACGTTGGCTACACCTTC
TRBJ2-1,TRBV11-2,once,-,CASSALNPSLNEQFF,TGTGCCAGCAGCGCCCTAAACCCGAGCTTAAACGAGCAGTTCTTC
TRBJ1-2,TRBV24-1,-,TRBD1,CATSRDSTNYGYTF,TGTGCCACCAGCAGGGACAGCACTAACTATGGCTACACCTTC
TRBJ2-1,TRBV11-2,-,TRBD2,CASSSRGDSYNEQFF,TGTGCCAGCAGCTCCCGGGGGGACTCCTACAATGAGCAGTTCTTC
TRBJ2-3,TRBV18,-,TRBD2,CASSPQVGGISTDTQYF,TGTGCCAGCTCACCACAGGTCGGGGGGATAAGCACAGATACGCAGTATTTT
TRBJ2-3,TRBV11-3,-,-,CASSLLATTDTQYF,TGTGCCAGCAGCTTACTAGCGACAACAGATACGCAGTATTTT
TRBJ2-1,TRBV7-3,-,TRBD2,CASSSRLAGGAEQFF,TGTGCCAGCAGCTCCAGACTAGCGGGAGGTGCTGAGCAGTTCTTC
TRBJ2-3,TRBV27,-,TRBD2,CASLKTVASGLRDTQYF,TGTGCCAGCCTCAAGACCGTGGCTAGCGGGTTACGGGATACGCAGTATTTT
TRBJ1-2,TRBV2,-,-,CASGGGQYTF,TGTGCCAGCGGGGGGGGCCAATACACCTTC
TRBJ2-2,TRBV5-1,-,TRBD2,CASSYGAAGGATGELFF,TGCGCCAGCAGTTATGGAGCTGCGGGAGGTGCCACCGGGGAGCTGTTTTTT
TRBJ2-7,TRBV5-1,-,TRBD1,CASSSGSGTGESEYF,TGCGCCAGCAGCTCGGGTTCCGGGACAGGGGAGTCGGAGTACTTC
TRBJ2-1,TRBV5-6,once,-,CASSWAGSEQFF,TGTGCCAGCAGCTGGGCGGGGTCTGAGCAGTTCTTC
TRBJ1-1,TRBV2,-,-,CASSPAGTWRTEAFF,TGTGCCAGCAGTCCTGCCGGGACATGGAGAACTGAAGCTTTCTTT
TRBJ2-5,TRBV7-2,-,-,CASSLAGSKETQYF,TGTGCCAGCAGCTTAGCCGGTTCGAAAGAGACCCAGTACTTC
TRBJ2-1,TRBV11-3,-,TRBD1,CASSFSFMDRDRNEQFF,TGTGCCAGCAGCTTCTCTTTTATGGACAGGGATCGGAATGAGCAGTTCTTC
TRBJ2-5,TRBV9,once,-,CASSVEERRWETQYF,TGTGCCAGCAGCGTAGAGGAGCGGAGGTGGGAGACCCAGTACTTC